The rows below give T cell receptor beta chains drawn from one sample of a study of blood T cells in healthy people across ages. A single record per CDR3 protein comes from TCRdb applying MiXCR to the 5' RACE reads. The sample comprises about 1 million distinct CDR3 sequences, 40% to 45% of which are singletons, and approximately 20% rests with the top ten. Sequencing was carried out using blood. The origin of the receptors is a woman aged 60-75 years in good health. CDR3s include the opening cysteine and the closing phenylalanine or tryptophan. D genes are given only for firm matches. Part of the rows lack a size; the others show once, few, many or a class for expanded clones.

d_call,clone_size,v_call,j_call,cdr3_nt,cdr3_aa
NA,NA,TRBV4-1,TRBJ2-1,TGCGCCAGCAGCCAAGTTAAAGGACCTCGAGATGAGCAGTTCTTC,CASSQVKGPRDEQFF
TRBD2,NA,TRBV4-1,TRBJ2-7,TGCGCCAGCAGCCAGCCAACCCTAGCGGGACATGACTACGAGCAGTACTTC,CASSQPTLAGHDYEQYF
TRBD1,NA,TRBV7-2,TRBJ2-1,TGTGCCAGCAGCCGCTGGACAGGGGGCCTTAGTAATGATCAGTTCTTC,CASSRWTGGLSNDQFF
TRBD2,NA,TRBV10-1,TRBJ2-5,TGCGCCAGCAGTGATTCCCGGTTTGGACTAGCGGGAGAGCTGAAAGAGACCCAGTACTTC,CASSDSRFGLAGELKETQYF
NA,few,TRBV28,TRBJ2-1,TGTGCCAGCAGTTCGGACAGAGAGTCCTACAATGAGCAGTTCTTC,CASSSDRESYNEQFF
TRBD1,few,TRBV28,TRBJ2-7,TGTGCCAGCAGCGACGACAGGGGGCTCGTTTACGAGCAGTACTTC,CASSDDRGLVYEQYF
TRBD1,few,TRBV10-1,TRBJ2-7,TGCGCCAGCAGGGCCATAGACGGGACAGGGGGCGGCGAGCAGTACTTC,CASRAIDGTGGGEQYF
NA,NA,TRBV15,TRBJ2-7,TGTGCCACCAGCAACGGGACGACACCCTACGAGCAGTACTTC,CATSNGTTPYEQYF
NA,NA,TRBV20-1,TRBJ2-3,TGCAGTGCTTTTAGCGCCATCCTCACAGATACGCAGTATTTT,CSAFSAILTDTQYF
NA,few,TRBV4-1,TRBJ1-4,TGCGCCAGCAGCCAAGGGTCCGAGGCTGGTGAAAAACTGTTTTTT,CASSQGSEAGEKLFF
TRBD1,few,TRBV14,TRBJ2-7,TGTGCCAGCAGCCAAGAGGTTGGGGGACAGGGCTACGAGCAGTACTTC,CASSQEVGGQGYEQYF
TRBD2,NA,TRBV6-5,TRBJ2-5,TGTGCCAACGGCCCCGGGAGGGGAGAGACCCAGTACTTC,CANGPGRGETQYF
NA,NA,TRBV2,TRBJ2-7,TGTGCCAGCAGTGAATCTATCTACGAGCAGTACTTC,CASSESIYEQYF
TRBD2,few,TRBV12-3/TRBV12-4,TRBJ2-3,TGTGCCAGCAATATAGCGGGAGCCACAGATACGCAGTATTTT,CASNIAGATDTQYF
NA,NA,TRBV9,TRBJ1-2,TGTGCCAGCAGCGTAGCTCTCGGGGCACTTAACTATGGCTACACCTTC,CASSVALGALNYGYTF
NA,NA,TRBV5-6,TRBJ2-7,TGTGCCAGCAGCTCGACAGGACCCACCTACGAGCAGTACTTC,CASSSTGPTYEQYF
TRBD1,NA,TRBV27,TRBJ2-3,TGTGCCAGCAGTCCAACCGGGGACAGGGATACAGATACGCAGTATTTT,CASSPTGDRDTDTQYF
NA,NA,TRBV20-1,TRBJ1-1,TGCAGTGCTAGAGATCTCGGCAGGGCTCCAACAAAGAACACTGAAGCTTTCTTT,CSARDLGRAPTKNTEAFF
TRBD1,NA,TRBV20-1,TRBJ1-2,TGCAGTGCTAGAACTGGACAGGTCCGAGGCTACACCTTC,CSARTGQVRGYTF
TRBD2,NA,TRBV20-1,TRBJ2-7,TGCAGTGCTAGATCACTAGCGGGAATCTACGAGCAGTACTTC,CSARSLAGIYEQYF
NA,NA,TRBV3-1,TRBJ2-1,TGTGCCAGCAGCCCCGCCCGTGGGGCTAGTGAGCAGTTCTTC,CASSPARGASEQFF
TRBD2,NA,TRBV15,TRBJ2-3,TGTGCCACCAGCAGACTAGCGGGAGGCAACACAGATACGCAGTATTTT,CATSRLAGGNTDTQYF
TRBD2,NA,TRBV27,TRBJ2-3,TGTGCCAGCAGTCAAACTACTCTAGCGGGGGGGACAGATACGCAGTATTTT,CASSQTTLAGGTDTQYF
NA,NA,TRBV21-1,TRBJ1-1,TGTGCCAGCAGCAAAGCGCTTTCGGAAGGGGGGGAGATGAACACTGAAGCTTTCTTT,CASSKALSEGGEMNTEAFF
NA,NA,TRBV6-2/TRBV6-3,TRBJ2-3,TGTGCCAGCAGTGAACCCCCCACAGATACGCAGTATTTT,CASSEPPTDTQYF
TRBD2,NA,TRBV7-2,TRBJ2-5,TGTGCCAGCAGCTTAAGGAGACTAGCGGGAGGTGAGACCCAGTACTTC,CASSLRRLAGGETQYF
NA,NA,TRBV29-1,TRBJ2-6,TGCAGCGTTGGTCTGAGACAGCCTAGCTCTGGGGCCAACGTCCTGACTTTC,CSVGLRQPSSGANVLTF
NA,NA,TRBV20-1,TRBJ1-4,TGCAGTGCTAGAAAACAAGGAGTTGAAAAACTGTTTTTT,CSARKQGVEKLFF
NA,few,TRBV6-5,TRBJ2-3,TGTGCCAGCAGTTACCGATTAGGCACCACAGATACGCAGTATTTT,CASSYRLGTTDTQYF
TRBD2,few,TRBV4-2,TRBJ2-5,TGTGCCAGCACCCCAACCGGGGGGGAGAAAGAGACCCAGTACTTC,CASTPTGGEKETQYF
TRBD1,few,TRBV4-2,TRBJ2-1,TGTGCCAGCAGCCAATCAGGGGGCAAGGGCGATGAGCAGTTCTTC,CASSQSGGKGDEQFF
NA,NA,TRBV15,TRBJ1-2,TGTGCCACCAGCAGAGCAGGCTGGTATGGCTACACCTTC,CATSRAGWYGYTF
TRBD1,few,TRBV5-1,TRBJ2-1,TGCGCCAGCAGCTCCACCGGACAGGGGTGGAATGAGCAGTTCTTC,CASSSTGQGWNEQFF
NA,NA,TRBV6-1,TRBJ1-2,TGTGCCAGCACCGAGAGGCTTAACTATGGCTACACCTTC,CASTERLNYGYTF
NA,NA,TRBV6-1,TRBJ2-5,TGTGCCAGCAGTGAAATTGGAGGGACAGTGAAAGAGACCCAGTACTTC,CASSEIGGTVKETQYF
NA,NA,TRBV9,TRBJ2-1,TGTGCCAGCAGCGTAGGGGGTAGCGGGACAGTCGGTGAGCAGTTCTTC,CASSVGGSGTVGEQFF
TRBD2,NA,TRBV29-1,TRBJ2-2,TGCAGTGCGGGAAGCGGGAAAAACACCGGGGAGCTGTTTTTT,CSAGSGKNTGELFF
NA,NA,TRBV6-5,TRBJ2-7,TGTGCCAGCAGTTACCCCACCGCTAACTTCTACGAGCAGTACTTC,CASSYPTANFYEQYF
TRBD2,once,TRBV3-1,TRBJ2-1,TGTGCCAGCAGCCAAGGGACTAGCGGTTATTCCTACAATGAGCAGTTCTTC,CASSQGTSGYSYNEQFF
TRBD1,NA,TRBV20-1,TRBJ1-2,TGCAGTGGGAAGGGGGCTTGGGGCTACACCTTC,CSGKGAWGYTF
NA,many,TRBV7-9,TRBJ2-1,TGTGCCAGCAGCCCTAGTGCTAGCTCCTACAATGAGCAGTTCTTC,CASSPSASSYNEQFF
NA,few,TRBV10-3,TRBJ2-5,TGTGCCATCAGTGAGTCGGTGTACCAAGAGACCCAGTACTTC,CAISESVYQETQYF
TRBD2,NA,TRBV29-1,TRBJ2-2,TGCAGCGTTGAAACCTCCGGGACTAGTGGGAGAATTGGGGAGCTGTTTTTT,CSVETSGTSGRIGELFF
TRBD2,NA,TRBV20-1,TRBJ2-1,TGCAGTGCTAGAGCCCCCGCTAGCGGGATCGGTGAGCAGTTCTTC,CSARAPASGIGEQFF
NA,few,TRBV4-1,TRBJ2-1,TGCGCCAGCAGCCAACCAGAGACTAGAAGTGCATTTGAGCAGTTCTTC,CASSQPETRSAFEQFF
TRBD2,NA,TRBV12-3/TRBV12-4,TRBJ2-7,TGTGCCAGCACCCTTCAGATGGCTAGCGGGCCGAGCTCCTACGAGCAGTACTTC,CASTLQMASGPSSYEQYF
TRBD1,NA,TRBV20-1,TRBJ1-1,TGCAGTGCTAGAGTGTTAGGGACAGGGCGCACTGAAGCTTTCTTT,CSARVLGTGRTEAFF
NA,few,TRBV10-3,TRBJ2-3,TGTGCCATCAGTGAGAAGGACAGAACTAGCACAGATACGCAGTATTTT,CAISEKDRTSTDTQYF
NA,NA,TRBV5-5,TRBJ2-1,TGTGCCAGCAGCTTGGGGGGTTTCTCCTACAATGAGCAGTTCTTC,CASSLGGFSYNEQFF